This T cell receptor beta chain was captured in a study of cytomegalovirus exposure and HLA in healthy donors. Concerning this clone: Its antigen remains unidentified.

General study points: Among the CMV-associated chains, a few were confirmed in vitro as specific for CMV antigens. According to the study, around 150 TCR beta chains were cytomegalovirus-associated.

Generated by immunoSEQ multiplex PCR, the TCRdb table keeps only in-frame clones and is missing some. The sample holds approximately 260,000 clones, about 86% seen once. The V gene's germline CDR1 is ENHRY and CDR2 SYGVKD. CDR3 size: 12 residues. V lost 11 bases and J 6 bases, leaving 17 bases between the germline ends. The sequence derives from a woman aged 18-29 years in good health and CMV-seronegative. Material for sequencing was PBMCs. The rearrangement links TRBV10-3 to TRBJ2-7; the D gene is possibly TRBD2 (5 bases). The CDR3 coding sequence is TGTGCCTCAGACGGACGAGAGGGCGAGCAGTACTTC. This translates into CASDGREGEQYF.